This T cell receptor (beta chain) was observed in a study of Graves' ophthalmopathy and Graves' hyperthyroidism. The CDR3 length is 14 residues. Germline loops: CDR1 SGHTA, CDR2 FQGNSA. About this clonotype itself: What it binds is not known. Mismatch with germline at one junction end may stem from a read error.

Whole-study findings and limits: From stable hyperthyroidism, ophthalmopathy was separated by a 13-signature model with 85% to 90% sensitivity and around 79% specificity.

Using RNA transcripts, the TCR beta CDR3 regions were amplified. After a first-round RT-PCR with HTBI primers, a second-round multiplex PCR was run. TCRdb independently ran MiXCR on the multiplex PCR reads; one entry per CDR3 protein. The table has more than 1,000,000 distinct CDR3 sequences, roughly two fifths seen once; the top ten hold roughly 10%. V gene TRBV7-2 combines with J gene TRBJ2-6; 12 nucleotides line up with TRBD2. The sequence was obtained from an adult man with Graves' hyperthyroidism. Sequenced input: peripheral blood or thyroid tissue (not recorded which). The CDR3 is CASSSTSGGNVLTF. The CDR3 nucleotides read TGTGCCAGCAGCTCGACTAGCGGGGGCAACGTCCTGACTTTC.